The clone carrying this T cell receptor (beta chain) was counted between two and nine times. Authors' methods: Reference gene primer amplification gave estimated nucleated cell counts. Assay used: immunoSEQ multiplex PCR; TCRdb lists only in-frame clones, some missing. That table is the source of V, J and clone size, and D and trimming were worked out from the DNA. Of about 150,000 clones detected, about 87% appear once; the ten largest clones hold around 6.5%. This sample was included in a study of blood T cell repertoires in COVID-19. The overall study: Material from acute and convalescent COVID-19 was sourced from the United States, Italy and Spain. The cDNA or gDNA used as material had been derived from T cells, B-cell-depleted T cells, or PBMCs.

Germline assignment: CDR1 SGHRS and CDR2 YFSETQ. CDR3 length: 15 amino acids. The V end lost 1 base, the J end lost 3 bases, and 11 bases lay between the germline ends. The gene calls are TRBV5-1 and TRBJ1-5; D is uncertain. The receptor was derived from a man of 80 years or more with acute or convalescent COVID-19. Sequenced: peripheral blood. Written as DNA, the CDR3 is TGCGCCAGCAGCTTGTCGTCGGAGGCCAATCAGCCCCAGCATTTT. Protein sequence: CASSLSSEANQPQHF.